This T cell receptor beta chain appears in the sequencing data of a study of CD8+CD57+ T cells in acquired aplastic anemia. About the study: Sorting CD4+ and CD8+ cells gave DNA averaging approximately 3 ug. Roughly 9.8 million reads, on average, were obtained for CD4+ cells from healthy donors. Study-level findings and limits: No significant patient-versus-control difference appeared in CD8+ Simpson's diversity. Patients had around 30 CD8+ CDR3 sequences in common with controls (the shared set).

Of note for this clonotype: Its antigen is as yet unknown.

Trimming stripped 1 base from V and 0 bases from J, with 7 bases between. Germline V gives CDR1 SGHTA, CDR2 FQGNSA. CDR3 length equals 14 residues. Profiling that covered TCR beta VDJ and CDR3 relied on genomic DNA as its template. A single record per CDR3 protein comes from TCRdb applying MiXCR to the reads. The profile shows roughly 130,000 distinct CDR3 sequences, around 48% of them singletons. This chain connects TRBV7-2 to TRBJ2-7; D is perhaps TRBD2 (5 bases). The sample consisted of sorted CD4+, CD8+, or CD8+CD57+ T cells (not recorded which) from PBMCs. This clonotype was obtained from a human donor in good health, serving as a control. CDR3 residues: CASSLGGNSYEQYF. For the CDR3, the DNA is TGTGCCAGCAGCTTAGGAGGGAACTCCTACGAGCAGTACTTC. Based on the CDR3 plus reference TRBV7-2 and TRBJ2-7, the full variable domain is GAGVSQSPSNKVTEKGKDVELRCDPISGHTALYWYRQSLGQGLEFLIYFQGNSAPDKSGLPSDRFSAERTGGSVSTLTIQRTQQEDSAVYLCASSLGGNSYEQYFGPGTRLTVT.